These 3 T cell receptor beta chains came from one sample sequenced in a study of identical twins. One entry per CDR3 protein, called by TCRdb with MiXCR from the 5' RACE reads. Of 400,000 to 500,000 distinct CDR3 sequences listed, around a sixth are singletons. Specimen: naive T cells sorted from blood. Receptor source: a man aged 45-65 years in good health.

This clonotype was picked up many times. This chain links TRBV7-9 with TRBJ1-4; D is unclear. Trimming took off 8 bases at V and 0 bases at J, with 7 bases between the two ends. The CDR3 extends over 13 amino acids. The germline CDR1 and CDR2 sequences are SEHNR and FQNEAQ (reference sequence). CDR3 DNA sequence: TGTGCCAGCGATTTTGCAACTAATGAAAAACTGTTTTTT. Its translation: CASDFATNEKLFF.

This sequence joins TRBV24-1 and TRBJ2-3; 12 bases are shared with TRBD2. The CDR3 covers 17 residues. Germline-derived CDR1 and CDR2 are KGHDR and SFDVKD. J was trimmed by 3 bases and V by 3 bases; bases with no gene match: 6. CDR3 in amino acids: CATSDRRLAGATDTQYF. DNA of the CDR3: TGTGCCACCAGTGATCGTCGACTAGCGGGAGCTACAGATACGCAGTATTTT.

The chain links TRBV20-1 to TRBJ2-1; 10 bases line up with TRBD2. Germline CDR1 reads DFQATT; CDR2 reads SNEGSKA (reference sequence). The CDR3 covers 15 residues. V dropped 4 bases and J dropped 2; count of bases not matched to a gene: 5. The CDR3 bases are TGCAGTGCTAAAAGGACTAGCGGAGCCTACAATGAGCAGTTCTTC. Protein sequence: CSAKRTSGAYNEQFF.